Listed here are 32 T cell receptor beta chains from one sample, sequenced in a study of CD8+CD57+ T cells in acquired aplastic anemia. In patients chosen for sequencing, flow cytometry had shown CD8+CD57+ cell expansion. CDR3 and TCR beta VDJ profiling relied on a genomic DNA template. Using its own MiXCR run on the reads, TCRdb lists one record per CDR3 protein. The sample holds 450,000 to 550,000 distinct CDR3 sequences, around 32% seen once. Sequencing was done on a sample of sorted CD4+, CD8+, or CD8+CD57+ T cells (not recorded which) from PBMCs. The receptor set was obtained from a human donor with aplastic anemia.

This sequence joins TRBV19 and TRBJ1-5, with a possible D match to TRBD1 (5 bases). CDR1 and CDR2 (germline): LNHDA, SQIVND (reference sequence). V dropped 5 bases and J dropped 3 bases, with 17 bases sitting between them. There are 16 residues in the CDR3. This CDR3 is CASSVTPGRDNQPQHF. The DNA for the CDR3 is TGTGCCAGTAGTGTAACACCGGGACGGGACAATCAGCCCCAGCATTTT.

This clonotype has just a few counts. V is TRBV7-6 and J is TRBJ2-1; D might be TRBD2 (5 bases). V was cut by 1 base and J by 9 bases, with 13 bases left in between. The CDR3 sequence is 14 residues long. The germline gives CDR1 SGHVS, CDR2 FNYEAQ. The CDR3 loop reads CASSLVALAGEQFF. CDR3 DNA: TGTGCCAGCAGCTTAGTAGCGCTAGCTGGTGAGCAGTTCTTC.

This clonotype was counted only a few times. The chain combines TRBV5-4 with TRBJ2-1; D gene ambiguous. Trimming took 3 bases from V and 0 from J, leaving 10 bases between them. The CDR3 totals 15 residues. Germline V gene lookup returns CDR1 SGHNT and CDR2 YYREEE (reference sequence). The CDR3 sequence is CASSSTASSYNEQFF. CDR3 nucleotide sequence: TGTGCCAGCAGCTCAACTGCGAGCTCCTACAATGAGCAGTTCTTC.

The CDR3 reads CASSLVLAGLYEQYF. The CDR3 DNA follows: TGTGCCAGCAGCTTGGTGCTAGCGGGCCTCTACGAGCAGTACTTC. V and J are TRBV5-5 and TRBJ2-7, with 8 bases identical to TRBD2. The CDR3 extends over 15 amino acids. Germline V gives CDR1 SGHKS, CDR2 YYEKEE (reference sequence). The V gene end was trimmed by 0 bases and the J gene end by 3 bases; junction bases not matched to a gene: 5.

The chain has TRBV6-1 and TRBJ1-2; 12 positions match TRBD1. The CDR3 has 16 residues. CDR1 and CDR2 (germline): MNHNS, SASEGT. With 4 bases clipped from V and 7 bases from J, the junction kept 10 bases outside the gene matches. CDR3: CASSGIPGTGGFGYTF. In DNA form, the CDR3 reads TGTGCCAGCAGTGGAATACCCGGGACAGGGGGCTTTGGCTACACCTTC.

As concerns this clonotype: A much larger clonotype is one base distant, so this may be a read error. This chain connects TRBV12-3 or TRBV12-4 to TRBJ1-2; 9 positions agree with TRBD1. J was trimmed by 8 bases and V by 7 bases; bases with no gene match: 2. This CDR3 spans 11 amino acids. In DNA form, the CDR3 reads TGTGCCAGCAACAGGGGGCACGGCTACACCTTC. Translated: CASNRGHGYTF.

This clonotype has ten or more counts. J is TRBJ1-4 and V is TRBV2, with 7 positions matching TRBD1. V shed 6 bases, J shed 3 bases, and the junction held 7 bases outside the gene matches. The CDR3 sequence is 15 residues long. In germline, CDR1 is SNHLY, CDR2 FYNNEI. The CDR3 region has the DNA TGTGCCAGCAGCATACGACAGGGTGCTAATGAAAAACTGTTTTTT. Amino acid sequence: CASSIRQGANEKLFF.

This clonotype was counted a single time. This chain joins TRBV19 and TRBJ1-1, with TRBD1 as a possible D gene (5 bases). Trimming shortened V by 6 bases and J by 6 bases, and 14 bases separated the two germline ends. In germline, CDR1 is LNHDA, CDR2 SQIVND (reference sequence). This CDR3 region has 13 residues. In nucleotides, the CDR3 is TGTGCCAGTAGAGGCAGGGCGGTATCTGAAGCTTTCTTT. This codes for CASRGRAVSEAFF.

This clonotype was observed a handful of times. A much more abundant neighbour one base away suggests this may be a read error. This sequence joins TRBV14 and TRBJ1-2, with 7 bases aligning to TRBD1. The germline gives CDR1 SGHDN, CDR2 FVKESK. The CDR3 extends over 14 amino acids. The CDR3 DNA reads TGTGCCGGCAGCCAAGACAGGGCTGCGTATGGCTACACCTTC. Its protein product is CAGSQDRAAYGYTF.

The sample holds many counts of this clonotype. CDR3 sequence reads: CSARQEVEQYF. CDR3 nucleotide sequence: TGCAGTGCTAGACAAGAGGTCGAGCAGTACTTC. The gene calls are TRBV20-1 and TRBJ2-7; D ambiguous. CDR3 length equals 11 residues. The V and J ends lost 2 bases and 6 bases respectively, with 8 bases between them. In germline, CDR1 is DFQATT, CDR2 SNEGSKA (reference sequence).

Concerning this clonotype itself: A much larger clone sits a single nucleotide away, making a read error possible. The chain recombines TRBV11-1 with TRBJ1-6; D is perhaps TRBD1 (5 bases). The CDR3 is 15 residues long. V dropped 1 base and J dropped 9 bases, with 13 bases sitting between them. Germline assignment: CDR1 SGHAT and CDR2 FQDESV (reference sequence). Here the CDR3 DNA reads TGTGCCAGCAGCTTAGGGACACGGAAGAGTTCACCCCTCCACTTT. Encoded protein: CASSLGTRKSSPLHF.

J is TRBJ2-1 and V is TRBV5-1, with TRBD1 identical over 11 bases. The germline CDR1 and CDR2 sequences are SGHRS and YFSETQ. The CDR3 runs 16 residues. Trimming at V came to 4 bases and at J to 8 bases, leaving 11 bases not matched to a gene. CDR3 DNA: TGCGCCAGCAGCGCCAGGACAGGGGGCGCGGACTATGAGCAGTTCTTC. Its protein is CASSARTGGADYEQFF.

The chain employs TRBV6-5 and TRBJ1-3; D is uncertain. Looked up from germline, CDR1 is MNHEY and CDR2 is SVGAGI. With 3 bases removed from V and 0 bases from J, the gap between germline ends came to 12 bases. There are 16 residues in the CDR3. CDR3 loop: CASSYQPSNSGNTIYF. DNA for the CDR3: TGTGCCAGCAGTTATCAGCCCAGCAACTCTGGAAACACCATATATTTT.

The chain recombines TRBV7-2 with TRBJ2-5, with a tentative D call TRBD2 (6 bases). Trimming took 4 bases from V and 5 from J, leaving 17 bases between them. The CDR3 runs to 15 residues. Germline CDR1 SGHTA, CDR2 FQGNSA. This CDR3 reads CASSSGLRAGETQYF. Here the CDR3 DNA reads TGTGCCAGCAGCTCCGGGCTCCGGGCGGGGGAGACCCAGTACTTC.

This clonotype showed up many times. The chain recombines TRBV7-2 with TRBJ1-2; no clear D. This CDR3 comprises 12 residues. The germline V gene has CDR1 SGHTA and CDR2 FQGNSA. Trimming cost V 2 bases and J 1 base, with 2 bases left between them. The CDR3 DNA is TGTGCCAGCAGCTTATTTAACTATGGCTACACCTTC. Its protein product is CASSLFNYGYTF.

The chain employs TRBV10-3 and TRBJ1-6; tentative D call: TRBD1 (6 bases). Per the germline V gene, CDR1 is ENHRY and CDR2 is SYGVKD. With 3 bases removed from V and 5 bases from J, the gap between germline ends came to 14 bases. There are 16 residues in the CDR3. DNA of the CDR3: TGTGCCATCAGTGATAGGGGGGTGCATGATAATTCACCCCTCCACTTT. It is translated as CAISDRGVHDNSPLHF.

This clonotype was observed at least ten times. The chain uses TRBV2 and TRBJ1-1, with 7 bases aligning to TRBD1. There are 13 residues in the CDR3. Germline assignment: CDR1 SNHLY and CDR2 FYNNEI. V was pared by 4 bases and J by 6 bases, with 5 bases of the junction left unmatched. For the CDR3, the DNA is TGTGCCAGCAGTGGACAGGGTATCGCTGAAGCTTTCTTT. It specifies CASSGQGIAEAFF.

V usage is TRBV29-1 and J usage is TRBJ1-2, with 10 positions matching TRBD1. In germline, CDR1 is SQVTM, CDR2 ANQGSEA. The CDR3 has 12 amino acids. V shed 6 bases and J 4 bases; nucleotides not matched to a gene: 2. CDR3 nucleotides: TGCAGCGTAGGGACAGGGGCCTATGGCTACACCTTC. Its translation: CSVGTGAYGYTF.

This clonotype came up many times. The V and J genes are TRBV20-1 and TRBJ1-5; 9 bases line up with TRBD1. Trimming took 1 base from V and 6 from J; bases not matched to a gene: 4. The germline gives CDR1 DFQATT, CDR2 SNEGSKA (reference sequence). The CDR3 runs 14 residues. CDR3 region: CSARAGTGSQPQHF. CDR3 DNA sequence: TGCAGTGCTAGAGCAGGGACAGGGAGTCAGCCCCAGCATTTT.

This clonotype came up a few times. The V and J genes are TRBV20-1 and TRBJ2-5; perhaps TRBD1 as D (6 bases). Germline loops: CDR1 DFQATT, CDR2 SNEGSKA (reference sequence). This CDR3 region has 13 residues. The V and J ends lost 0 bases and 5 bases respectively, with 10 bases between them. The CDR3 here is CSARDTGLETQYF. CDR3 coding DNA: TGCAGTGCTAGAGATACAGGGCTTGAGACCCAGTACTTC.

This clonotype has only a few counts. This chain uses TRBV5-6 with TRBJ1-5; D ambiguous. The V end was cut by 1 base, the J end by 1 base, with 12 bases between. Germline lookup yields CDR1 SGHDT and CDR2 YYEEEE. The CDR3 covers 16 residues. CDR3 in DNA: TGTGCCAGCAGCTTGTGGCCCCAAAGAAGCAATCAGCCCCAGCATTTT. This codes for CASSLWPQRSNQPQHF.

This clonotype has just a few counts. V and J are TRBV6-1 and TRBJ1-5; D unclear. Trimming took off 6 bases at V and 4 bases at J, with 13 bases between the two ends. The germline CDR1 and CDR2 sequences are MNHNS and SASEGT. The length of the CDR3 is 14 residues. CDR3 sequence reads: CASSREPTNQPQHF. The CDR3 coding sequence is TGTGCCAGCAGCCGAGAACCTACAAATCAGCCCCAGCATTTT.

The chain recombines TRBV4-1 with TRBJ1-2, with D perhaps TRBD1 (5 bases). With 1 base removed from V and 8 bases from J, the gap between germline ends came to 8 bases. CDR1 and CDR2 (germline): MGHRA, YSYEKL. The CDR3 has 12 amino acids. CDR3 coding DNA: TGCGCCAGCAGCCAAGCAGGGACCGGCTACACCTTC. Translation: CASSQAGTGYTF.

As concerns this clonotype: This may arise from a read error, as a much more abundant clone is one base away. The V gene is TRBV2, the J gene TRBJ1-6; possibly TRBD1 for D (6 bases). The ends were cut back, 4 bases at V and 9 bases at J, with 19 bases in the middle. Germline values: CDR1 SNHLY, CDR2 FYNNEI. The CDR3 loop spans 16 amino acids. The CDR3 nucleotides are TGTGCCAGCAGTGGAGAGGGGGGGACCTTGTTTTCACCCCTCCACTTT. It codes for CASSGEGGTLFSPLHF. The full variable domain, rest sourced from reference TRBV2 and TRBJ1-6, is EPEVTQTPSHQVTQMGQEVILRCVPISNHLYFYWYRQILGQKVEFLVSFYNNEISEKSEIFDDQFSVERPDGSNFTLKIRSTKLEDSAMYFCASSGEGGTLFSPLHFGNGTRLTVT.

This clonotype was found many times. V is TRBV5-1 and J is TRBJ1-5; 10 bases map to TRBD1. This CDR3 is built from 16 residues. Trimming took 0 bases from V and 5 from J; bases not matched to a gene: 5. CDR1 is SGHRS, CDR2 YFSETQ, per germline. CDR3 sequence (DNA): TGCGCCAGCAGCTTGGGGTCCGGGACAGGGGATCAGCCCCAGCATTTT. Its translation: CASSLGSGTGDQPQHF.

The rearrangement uses TRBV7-2 and TRBJ2-3; D is perhaps TRBD2 (6 bases). This CDR3 has 14 residues. The V gene lost 4 bases and the J gene lost 2 bases, with 10 bases spanning the gap. The germline gives CDR1 SGHTA, CDR2 FQGNSA. The CDR3 nucleotides are TGTGCCAGCAGCTCGGGACTTTACACAGATACGCAGTATTTT. This codes for CASSSGLYTDTQYF.

The CDR3 spells CAATGTGQETQYF. In nucleotides, the CDR3 is TGCGCCGCAACCGGGACAGGGCAAGAGACCCAGTACTTC. This chain uses TRBV5-1 with TRBJ2-5; 9 bases match TRBD1. Germline CDR1 reads SGHRS; CDR2 reads YFSETQ. The CDR3 is 13 amino acids. The ends lost 10 bases at V and 2 bases at J; junction bases unmatched: 6.

At least ten counts were recorded for this clonotype. The chain employs TRBV10-3 and TRBJ2-3; no clear D gene. V lost 6 bases, J lost 6 bases, and 7 bases lay in between. Germline CDR1 reads ENHRY; CDR2 reads SYGVKD. This CDR3 has 11 residues. Written as DNA, the CDR3 is TGTGCCATCAGGGACCTTGATACGCAGTATTTT. Its translation is CAIRDLDTQYF.

This clonotype was seen only a few times. This chain joins TRBV7-8 and TRBJ2-7; D remains unclear. This CDR3 is built from 14 residues. V lost 1 base to trimming and J lost 1 base, with 8 bases between them. Germline assignment: CDR1 SGHVS and CDR2 FQNEAQ. The chain's CDR3 is CASSLEFYSYEQYF. CDR3 in DNA: TGTGCCAGCAGCTTAGAGTTCTATTCCTACGAGCAGTACTTC.

This clonotype has a count of ten or more. The chain uses TRBV10-3 and TRBJ2-3, with 13 bases aligning to TRBD2. The J segment lost 2 bases and the V segment lost 6 bases, leaving 11 bases of the junction unmatched. Germline CDR1 and CDR2: ENHRY and SYGVKD. The CDR3 contains 18 residues. The CDR3 spells CAISDQKGTSGATDTQYF. DNA for the CDR3: TGTGCCATCAGCGATCAAAAAGGGACTAGCGGGGCCACAGATACGCAGTATTTT.

Points on this clonotype: Mismatch with germline at one junction end may stem from a read error. The chain couples TRBV7-2 to TRBJ2-7; D remains unclear. The CDR3 length is 11 residues. From germline, CDR1 is SGHTA and CDR2 FQGNSA. CDR3 sequence: CAGSVVSEQYF. Here the CDR3 DNA reads TGTGCCGGCAGCGTCGTCAGCGAGCAGTACTTC.

This clonotype has a handful of counts. The chain carries TRBV11-2 and TRBJ2-7, with TRBD2 identical over 9 bases. V shed 5 bases and J 0 bases; nucleotides not matched to a gene: 11. Germline V gene data show CDR1 as SGHAT and CDR2 as FQNNGV. This CDR3 spans 17 amino acids. In DNA, the CDR3 is TGTGCCAGCAGCCTCACCCGGACTAGCGCCAACTCCTACGAGCAGTACTTC. Amino acids: CASSLTRTSANSYEQYF.